This T cell receptor (beta chain) comes out of a study of cytomegalovirus exposure and HLA in healthy donors. General study findings and limits: In an earlier analysis, productive rearrangement rates for most beta V segments clustered near 87% or 30%.

Turning to this clone: The antigen remains unidentified.

The germline V and J ends were trimmed by 7 bases and 3 bases, with 13 bases remaining between them. CDR3 length equals 13 residues. Germline CDR1 SGHNT, CDR2 YYREEE (reference sequence). The PCR used 60 Vbeta and 13 Jbeta primers. Assay: immunoSEQ multiplex PCR; the TCRdb copy retains only in-frame clones and omits some. The repertoire holds roughly 62,000 clones, with 65% to 75% as singletons. This chain uses TRBV5-4 with TRBJ1-1; tentative D call: TRBD1 (5 bases). The sequenced material came from PBMCs. The sequence was collected from a woman aged 25 to 45 in good health and CMV-seronegative. The CDR3 sequence: CASFGTGDTEAFF. CDR3 bases: TGTGCCAGCTTCGGGACTGGAGACACTGAAGCTTTCTTT.